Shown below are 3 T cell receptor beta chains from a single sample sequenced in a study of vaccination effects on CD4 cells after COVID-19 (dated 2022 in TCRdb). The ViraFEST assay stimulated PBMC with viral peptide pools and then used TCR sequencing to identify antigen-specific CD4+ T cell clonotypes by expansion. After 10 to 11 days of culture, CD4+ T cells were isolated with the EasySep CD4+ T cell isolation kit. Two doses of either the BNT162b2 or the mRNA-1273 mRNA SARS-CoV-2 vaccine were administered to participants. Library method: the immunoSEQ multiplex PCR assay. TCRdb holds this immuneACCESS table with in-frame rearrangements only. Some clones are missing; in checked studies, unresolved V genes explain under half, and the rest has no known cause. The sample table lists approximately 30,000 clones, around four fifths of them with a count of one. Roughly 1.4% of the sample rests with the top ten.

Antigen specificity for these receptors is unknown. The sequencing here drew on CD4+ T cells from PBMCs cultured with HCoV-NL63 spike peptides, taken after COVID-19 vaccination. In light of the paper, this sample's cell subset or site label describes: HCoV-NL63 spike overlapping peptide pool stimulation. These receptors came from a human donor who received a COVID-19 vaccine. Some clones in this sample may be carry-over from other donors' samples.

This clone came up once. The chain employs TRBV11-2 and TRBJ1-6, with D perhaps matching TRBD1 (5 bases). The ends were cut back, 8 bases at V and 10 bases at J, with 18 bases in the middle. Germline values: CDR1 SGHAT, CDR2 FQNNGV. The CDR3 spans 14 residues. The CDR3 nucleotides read TGTGCCAGCCCCAGGGTAGGGCGCGGGTCACCCCTCCACTTT. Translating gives CASPRVGRGSPLHF. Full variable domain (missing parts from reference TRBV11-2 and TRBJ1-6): EAGVAQSPRYKIIEKRQSVAFWCNPISGHATLYWYQQILGQGPKLLIQFQNNGVVDDSQLPKDRFSAERLKGVDSTLKIQPAKLEDSAVYLCASPRVGRGSPLHFGNGTRLTVT.

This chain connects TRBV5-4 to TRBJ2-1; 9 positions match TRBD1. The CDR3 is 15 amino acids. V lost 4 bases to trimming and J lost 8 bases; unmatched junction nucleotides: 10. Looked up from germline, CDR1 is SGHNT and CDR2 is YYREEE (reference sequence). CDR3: CASSPTGGRVDEQFF. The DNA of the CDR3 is TGTGCCAGCAGCCCTACAGGGGGCCGAGTCGATGAGCAGTTCTTC.

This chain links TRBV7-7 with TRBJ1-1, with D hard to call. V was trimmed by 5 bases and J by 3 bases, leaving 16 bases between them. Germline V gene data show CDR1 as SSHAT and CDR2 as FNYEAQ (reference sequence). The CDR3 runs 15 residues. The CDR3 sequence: CASSPVSDGDTEAFF. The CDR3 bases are TGTGCCAGCAGCCCGGTCAGTGACGGGGACACTGAAGCTTTCTTT.